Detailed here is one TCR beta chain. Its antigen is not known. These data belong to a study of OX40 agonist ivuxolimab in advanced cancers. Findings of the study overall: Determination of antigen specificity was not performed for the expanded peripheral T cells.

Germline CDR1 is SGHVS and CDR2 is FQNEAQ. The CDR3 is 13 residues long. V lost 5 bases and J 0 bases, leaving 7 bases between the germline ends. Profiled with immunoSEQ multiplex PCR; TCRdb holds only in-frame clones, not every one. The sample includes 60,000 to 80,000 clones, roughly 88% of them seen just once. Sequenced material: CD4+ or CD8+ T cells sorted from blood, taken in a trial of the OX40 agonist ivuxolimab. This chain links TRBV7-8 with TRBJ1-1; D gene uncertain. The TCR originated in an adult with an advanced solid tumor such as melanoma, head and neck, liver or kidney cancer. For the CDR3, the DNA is TGTGCCAGCAGCCGCAGGATGAACACTGAAGCTTTCTTT. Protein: CASSRRMNTEAFF.